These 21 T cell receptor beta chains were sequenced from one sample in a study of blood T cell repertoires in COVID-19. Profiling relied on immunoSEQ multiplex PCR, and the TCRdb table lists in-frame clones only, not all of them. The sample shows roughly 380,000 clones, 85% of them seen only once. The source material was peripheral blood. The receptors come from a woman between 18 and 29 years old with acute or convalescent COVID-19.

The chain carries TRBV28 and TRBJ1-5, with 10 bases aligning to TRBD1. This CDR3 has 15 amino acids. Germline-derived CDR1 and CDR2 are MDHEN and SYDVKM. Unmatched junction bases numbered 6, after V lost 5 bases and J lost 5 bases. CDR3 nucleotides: TGTGCCAGCAGTCCCCCGACAGGGGGCGATCAGCCCCAGCATTTT. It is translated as CASSPPTGGDQPQHF.

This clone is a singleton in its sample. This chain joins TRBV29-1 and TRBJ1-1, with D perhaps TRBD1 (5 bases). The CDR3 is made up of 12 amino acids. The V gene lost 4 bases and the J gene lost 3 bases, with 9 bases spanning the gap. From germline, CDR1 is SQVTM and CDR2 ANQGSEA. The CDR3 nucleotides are TGCAGCGTTGCGCAGGGATACACTGAAGCTTTCTTT. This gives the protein CSVAQGYTEAFF.

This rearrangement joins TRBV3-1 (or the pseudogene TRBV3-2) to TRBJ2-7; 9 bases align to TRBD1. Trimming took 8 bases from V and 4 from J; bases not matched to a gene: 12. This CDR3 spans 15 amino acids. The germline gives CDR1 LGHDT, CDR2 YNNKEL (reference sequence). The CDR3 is CASRKTGGNPYEQYF. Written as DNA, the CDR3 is TGTGCCAGCCGGAAGACAGGGGGAAATCCATACGAGCAGTACTTC.

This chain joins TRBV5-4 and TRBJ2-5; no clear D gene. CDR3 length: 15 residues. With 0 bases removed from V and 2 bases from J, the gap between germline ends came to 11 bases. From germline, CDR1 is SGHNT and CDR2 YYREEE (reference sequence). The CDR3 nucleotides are TGTGCCAGCAGCTTGGCGCCCGCGTCGCAAGAGACCCAGTACTTC. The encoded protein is CASSLAPASQETQYF.

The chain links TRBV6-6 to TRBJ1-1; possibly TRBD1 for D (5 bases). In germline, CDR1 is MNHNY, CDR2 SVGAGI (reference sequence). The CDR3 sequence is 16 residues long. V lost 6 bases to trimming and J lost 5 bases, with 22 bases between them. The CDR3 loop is CASRHVKAGKETEAFF. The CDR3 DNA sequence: TGTGCCAGCAGGCACGTGAAGGCAGGGAAGGAAACTGAAGCTTTCTTT.

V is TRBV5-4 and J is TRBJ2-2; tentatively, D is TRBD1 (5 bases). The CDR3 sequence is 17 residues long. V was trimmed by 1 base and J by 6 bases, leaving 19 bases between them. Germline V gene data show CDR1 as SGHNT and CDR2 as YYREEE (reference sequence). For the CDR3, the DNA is TGTGCCAGCAGCTTGCAGGCCCGAGCGCAGGGCGCCGGGGAGCTGTTTTTT. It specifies CASSLQARAQGAGELFF.

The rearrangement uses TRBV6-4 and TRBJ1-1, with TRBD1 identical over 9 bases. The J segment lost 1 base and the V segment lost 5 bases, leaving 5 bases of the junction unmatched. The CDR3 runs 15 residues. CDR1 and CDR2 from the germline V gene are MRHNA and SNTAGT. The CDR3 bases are TGTGCCAGCAGTCGGACAGGGGCCAAGAACACTGAAGCTTTCTTT. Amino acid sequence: CASSRTGAKNTEAFF.

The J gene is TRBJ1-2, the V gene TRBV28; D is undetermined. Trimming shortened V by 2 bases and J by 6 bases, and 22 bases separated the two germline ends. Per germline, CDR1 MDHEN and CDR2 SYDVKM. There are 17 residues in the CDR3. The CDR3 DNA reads TGTGCCAGCAGTTTAGGAGGTATCGGGGAGAGGAGTGATGGCTACACCTTC. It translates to CASSLGGIGERSDGYTF.

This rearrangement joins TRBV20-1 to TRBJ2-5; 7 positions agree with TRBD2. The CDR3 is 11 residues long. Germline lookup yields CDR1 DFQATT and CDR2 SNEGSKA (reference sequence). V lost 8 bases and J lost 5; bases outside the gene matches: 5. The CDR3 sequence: CSLEGGETQYF. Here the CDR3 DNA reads TGCAGTCTAGAGGGAGGGGAGACCCAGTACTTC.

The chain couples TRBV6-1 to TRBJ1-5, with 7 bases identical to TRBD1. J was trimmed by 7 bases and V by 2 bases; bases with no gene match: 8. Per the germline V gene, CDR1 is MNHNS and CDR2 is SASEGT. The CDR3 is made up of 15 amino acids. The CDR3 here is CASSEWQGVWQPQHF. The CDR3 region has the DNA TGTGCCAGCAGTGAATGGCAGGGGGTCTGGCAGCCCCAGCATTTT.

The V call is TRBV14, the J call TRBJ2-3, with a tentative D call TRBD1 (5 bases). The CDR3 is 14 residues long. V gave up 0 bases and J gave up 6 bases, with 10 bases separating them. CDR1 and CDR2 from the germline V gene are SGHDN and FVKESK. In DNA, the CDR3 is TGTGCCAGCAGCCAAGACAGGGCTAGGGATACGCAGTATTTT. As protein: CASSQDRARDTQYF.

Here the CDR3 reads CASSYSWTADTEAFF. As DNA, the CDR3 is TGTGCCAGCAGTTACTCGTGGACAGCAGACACTGAAGCTTTCTTT. V gene TRBV6-5 combines with J gene TRBJ1-1; perhaps TRBD1 as D (6 bases). CDR3 length equals 15 residues. Trimming removed 0 bases from V and 3 bases from J, with 11 bases in between. Germline loops: CDR1 MNHEY, CDR2 SVGAGI.

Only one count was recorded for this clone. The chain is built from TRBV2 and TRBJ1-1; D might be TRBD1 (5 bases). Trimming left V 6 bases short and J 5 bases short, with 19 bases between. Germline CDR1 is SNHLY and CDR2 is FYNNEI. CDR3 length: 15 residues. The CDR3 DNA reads TGTGCCAGCAGAGAAAACCAGGGCAGGTGGACTGAAGCTTTCTTT. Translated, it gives CASRENQGRWTEAFF. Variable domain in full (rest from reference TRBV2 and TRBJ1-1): EPEVTQTPSHQVTQMGQEVILRCVPISNHLYFYWYRQILGQKVEFLVSFYNNEISEKSEIFDDQFSVERPDGSNFTLKIRSTKLEDSAMYFCASRENQGRWTEAFFGQGTRLTVV.

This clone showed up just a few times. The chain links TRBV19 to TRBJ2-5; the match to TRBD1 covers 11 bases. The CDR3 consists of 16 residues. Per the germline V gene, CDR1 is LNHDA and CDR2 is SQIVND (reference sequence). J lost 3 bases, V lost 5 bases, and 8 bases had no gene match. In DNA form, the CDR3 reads TGTGCCAGTAGTTCCTATAAGGGACAGGGGGAAGAGACCCAGTACTTC. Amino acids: CASSSYKGQGEETQYF.

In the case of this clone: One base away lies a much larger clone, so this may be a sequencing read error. DNA of the CDR3: TGTGCCAGCAGACTACAGGAGAACACTGAAGCTTTCTTT. As protein: CASRLQENTEAFF. The rearrangement uses TRBV28 and TRBJ1-1, with D possibly being TRBD1 (5 bases). Germline CDR1 reads MDHEN; CDR2 reads SYDVKM. V lost 6 bases and J 1 base, leaving 9 bases between the germline ends. The CDR3 sequence is 13 residues long.

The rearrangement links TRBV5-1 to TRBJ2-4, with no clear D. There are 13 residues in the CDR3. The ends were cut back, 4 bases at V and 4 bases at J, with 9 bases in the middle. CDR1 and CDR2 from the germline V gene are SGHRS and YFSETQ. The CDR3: CASSDRGKNIQYF. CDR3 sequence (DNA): TGCGCCAGCAGCGATCGAGGTAAAAACATTCAGTACTTC.

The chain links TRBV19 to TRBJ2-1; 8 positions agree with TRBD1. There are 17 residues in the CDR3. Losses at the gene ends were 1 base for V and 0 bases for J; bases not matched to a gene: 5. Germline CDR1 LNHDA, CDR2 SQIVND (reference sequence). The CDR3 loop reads CASSIAYRGSSYNEQFF. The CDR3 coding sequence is TGTGCCAGTAGTATAGCGTACAGGGGGAGCTCCTACAATGAGCAGTTCTTC.

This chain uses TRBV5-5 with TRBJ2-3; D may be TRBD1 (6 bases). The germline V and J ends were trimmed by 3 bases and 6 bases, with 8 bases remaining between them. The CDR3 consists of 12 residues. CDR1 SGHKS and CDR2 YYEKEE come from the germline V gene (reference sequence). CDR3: CASSYTGDTQYF. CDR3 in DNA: TGTGCCAGCAGCTACACAGGGGATACGCAGTATTTT.

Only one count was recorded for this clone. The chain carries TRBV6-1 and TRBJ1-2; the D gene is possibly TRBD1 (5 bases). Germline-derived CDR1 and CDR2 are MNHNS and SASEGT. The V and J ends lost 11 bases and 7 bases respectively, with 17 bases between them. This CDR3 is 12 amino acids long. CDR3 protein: CAATDSSLGYTF. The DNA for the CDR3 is TGTGCCGCCACCGACAGCTCGCTTGGCTACACCTTC.

For the CDR3, the DNA is TGTGCCAGCAGCTTAATCAATTACGAGCAGTACTTC. This gives the protein CASSLINYEQYF. The V and J genes are TRBV7-2 and TRBJ2-7; D gene uncertain. Germline-derived CDR1 and CDR2 are SGHTA and FQGNSA. Between the trimmed V and J ends, which lost 2 bases and 4 bases, there was a span of 6 bases. The CDR3 is made up of 12 amino acids.

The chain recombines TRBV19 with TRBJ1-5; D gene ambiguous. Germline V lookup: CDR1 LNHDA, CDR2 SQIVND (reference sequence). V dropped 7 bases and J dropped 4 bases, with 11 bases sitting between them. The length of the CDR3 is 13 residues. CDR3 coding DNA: TGTGCCAGTACAGGACGGGAAAATCAGCCCCAGCATTTT. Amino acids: CASTGRENQPQHF.